Listed here are 16 T cell receptor beta chains from one sample, sequenced in a study of response to subunit inactivated influenza vaccine. One entry per CDR3 protein results from TCRdb running MiXCR on the RT-PCR reads. Of hundreds of thousands of distinct CDR3 sequences listed, just over 20% are singletons. Source: PBMCs from blood, taken around 22 months after vaccination. These receptor sequences come from a man between 50 and 75 years old who received an inactivated influenza vaccine.

There are a few counts of this clonotype. The DNA is left out, because the CDR3 cannot be placed on it with certainty; the CDR3 is given as TCRdb lists it. The J gene is TRBJ2-2, the V gene TRBV28; the table gives TRBD1 as D, unverified against the DNA. The CDR3 length equals 15 residues, ends included. Germline lookup yields CDR1 MDHEN and CDR2 SYDVKM. This chain's CDR3 is CASSCTGERAGSCFF.

This clonotype showed up many times. The V call is TRBV29-1, the J call TRBJ1-1; D possibly corresponds to TRBD1 (5 bases). Trimming pared 4 bases from V and 0 bases from J, leaving 24 bases between. Germline CDR1 reads SQVTM; CDR2 reads ANQGSEA. The CDR3 runs to 18 residues. CDR3 sequence: CSVGLDSVNHRLNTEAFF. The CDR3 DNA sequence: TGCAGCGTTGGACTCGACAGCGTGAATCATAGGTTGAACACTGAAGCTTTCTTT.

The sample holds one count of this clonotype. This CDR3 is CASSWLGLEAFF. For the CDR3, the DNA is TGTGCCAGCAGCTGGTTGGGGCTTGAAGCTTTCTTT. The chain links TRBV7-2 to TRBJ1-1; weak D call: TRBD1 (5 bases). Trimming took off 4 bases at V and 7 bases at J, with 10 bases between the two ends. The CDR3 is 12 amino acids. Per germline, CDR1 SGHTA and CDR2 FQGNSA.

The V gene is TRBV4-1, the J gene TRBJ1-1; maybe TRBD1 (5 bases). The germline V and J ends were trimmed by 0 bases and 1 base, with 9 bases remaining between them. This CDR3 has 15 residues. Germline CDR1 and CDR2: MGHRA and YSYEKL. The CDR3: CASSQEGGGNTEAFF. CDR3 DNA: TGCGCCAGCAGCCAAGAGGGGGGAGGGAACACTGAAGCTTTCTTT.

A note on this clonotype: Without the conserved terminal phenylalanine or tryptophan, this CDR3 likely stems from a read error. The chain combines TRBV2 with TRBJ2-2; no clear D. The length of the CDR3 is 13 residues. Germline CDR1 reads SNHLY; CDR2 reads FYNNEI. V was pared by 7 bases and J by 3 bases, with 9 bases between. Here the CDR3 DNA reads TGTGCCAGCAACCCACTGTACACCGGGGAGCTGTTTTCT. It specifies CASNPLYTGELFS.

CDR3 sequence: CASRNPGLDPSTDTQYF. DNA for the CDR3: TGTGCCAGTAGAAACCCGGGACTAGACCCCAGCACAGATACGCAGTATTTT. This chain joins TRBV27 and TRBJ2-3; 8 positions agree with TRBD2. The germline V gene has CDR1 MNHEY and CDR2 SMNVEV (reference sequence). There are 17 residues in the CDR3. V was clipped by 9 bases and J by 0 bases; unmatched bases: 14.

The chain is built from TRBV5-4 and TRBJ2-1; TRBD1 matches 7 bases. The CDR3 totals 14 residues. CDR1 SGHNT and CDR2 YYREEE come from the germline V gene (reference sequence). Trimming at V came to 1 base and at J to 7 bases, leaving 5 bases not matched to a gene. DNA for the CDR3: TGTGCCAGCAGCTTGAAGGGACAGATAAATGAGCAGTTCTTC. Protein product: CASSLKGQINEQFF.

CDR3 sequence (DNA): TGTGCCAGCTCGATACGACCCAACTCCTACGAGCAGTACTTC. This gives the protein CASSIRPNSYEQYF. This chain uses TRBV27 with TRBJ2-7; D unclear. V lost 8 bases, J lost 0 bases, and 14 bases lay in between. Germline V gene lookup returns CDR1 MNHEY and CDR2 SMNVEV (reference sequence). The CDR3 runs 14 residues.

J is TRBJ1-1 and V is TRBV5-1, with D possibly TRBD1 on 6 matching bases. Trimming left V 0 bases short and J 0 bases short, with 15 bases between. CDR1 is SGHRS, CDR2 YFSETQ, per germline. The CDR3 is 17 amino acids. In DNA, the CDR3 is TGCGCCAGCAGCTTGGTTGTTGGGAGGGGGTTGAACACTGAAGCTTTCTTT. Its translation: CASSLVVGRGLNTEAFF.

The chain employs TRBV13 and TRBJ2-3, with D possibly being TRBD1 (6 bases). V was cut by 5 bases and J by 3 bases, with 18 bases left in between. CDR3 size: 16 residues. Germline lookup yields CDR1 PRHDT and CDR2 FYEKMQ (reference sequence). In DNA, the CDR3 is TGTGCCAGCAGCCCCGGGACATTAGGGAAAACAGATACGCAGTATTTT. Its protein product is CASSPGTLGKTDTQYF.

Details on this clonotype: A read error may be the cause here, since a much bigger clone is one base away. CDR3 sequence (DNA): TGTGCCAGCAGTTTTTACGGGACACCGAACACTCAAGCTTTCTTT. Its translation: CASSFYGTPNTQAFF. The chain carries TRBV12-3 or TRBV12-4 and TRBJ1-1; D may be TRBD1 (6 bases). The CDR3 contains 15 residues.

This clonotype was seen only a few times. V usage is TRBV27 and J usage is TRBJ1-1; TRBD1 aligns across 7 bases. Germline values: CDR1 MNHEY, CDR2 SMNVEV (reference sequence). After removal of 8 bases from V and 5 bases from J, the junction contained 14 bases not matched to a gene. The CDR3 is 15 residues long. The CDR3 region has the DNA TGTGCCAGCTTCCGGAGGGGCAGGGGGAGGACTGAAGCTTTCTTT. It yields the protein CASFRRGRGRTEAFF.

DNA for the CDR3: TGCGCCAGCAGCCAAGTTAGCGGTAATCAGCCCCAGCATTTT. The encoded protein is CASSQVSGNQPQHF. The rearrangement links TRBV4-1 to TRBJ1-5; D is uncertain. Trimming took 1 base from V and 4 from J, leaving 8 bases between them. CDR3 length: 14 amino acids. Germline CDR1 MGHRA, CDR2 YSYEKL.

Regarding this clonotype: A junction boundary mismatches the germline segment, possibly from a read error. The chain combines TRBV20-1 with TRBJ1-3; 10 bases map to TRBD1. Germline V gives CDR1 DFQATT, CDR2 SNEGSKA (reference sequence). The CDR3 spans 18 residues. CDR3 sequence: CSADSLSRQGASANTIYF. In nucleotides, the CDR3 is TGCAGTGCCGATAGTTTGTCCCGACAGGGGGCGTCTGCAAACACCATATATTTT.

V usage is TRBV5-1 and J usage is TRBJ2-3; D might be TRBD1 (5 bases). This CDR3 comprises 15 residues. V was pared by 0 bases and J by 3 bases, with 11 bases between. Germline V lookup: CDR1 SGHRS, CDR2 YFSETQ. CDR3 residues: CASSLAGRVTDTQYF. In DNA form, the CDR3 reads TGCGCCAGCAGCTTGGCTGGCAGGGTTACAGATACGCAGTATTTT.

The gene calls are TRBV28 and TRBJ2-2; the match to TRBD1 covers 9 bases. The J segment lost 4 bases and the V segment lost 8 bases, leaving 8 bases of the junction unmatched. The germline V gene encodes CDR1 MDHEN and CDR2 SYDVKM. This CDR3 comprises 15 residues. In DNA form, the CDR3 reads TGTGCCAGCGGGGGACAGGGAGGAGGCACCGGGGAGCTGTTTTTT. It encodes CASGGQGGGTGELFF.